The 8 T cell receptor beta chains listed next were all sequenced from one sample in a study of tumor and adjacent non-tumor tissue in lung cancer. RNA was extracted from bulk tissue without any cell sorting. TCRbeta libraries were built with three rounds of nested PCR, modified from ARM-PCR. One entry per CDR3 protein, called by TCRdb with MiXCR from the multiplex PCR reads. The data show 70,000 to 90,000 distinct CDR3 sequences, with roughly 80% seen just once and roughly 14% held by the top ten. The sample comprised lung tumor tissue. These receptors all come from a woman aged 45 to 65 with non-small cell lung cancer.

The V and J genes are TRBV6-6 and TRBJ2-5; 7 bases map to TRBD2. Trimming removed 0 bases from V and 10 bases from J; junction bases left unmatched: 14. The germline gives CDR1 MNHNY, CDR2 SVGAGI (reference sequence). The CDR3 totals 16 residues. The CDR3 here is CASSYSEGAIGGSQYF. In DNA form, the CDR3 reads TGTGCCAGCAGTTACTCTGAAGGGGCTATCGGGGGGAGCCAGTACTTC.

The CDR3 reads CTVRSAGTANEQFF. CDR3 bases: TGCACTGTTAGGAGCGCCGGGACAGCCAATGAGCAGTTCTTC. The chain joins TRBV29-1 to TRBJ2-1, with 7 bases fitting TRBD1. Germline CDR1 reads SQVTM; CDR2 reads ANQGSEA. The CDR3 is made up of 14 amino acids.

The V gene is TRBV11-2, the J gene TRBJ2-1, with 7 bases identical to TRBD1. CDR3 length equals 17 residues. V trimming: 7 bases; J trimming: 0 bases; junction bases outside the gene matches: 12. Looked up from germline, CDR1 is SGHAT and CDR2 is FQNNGV. The CDR3 spells CASTPEGRGSSYNEQFF. CDR3 DNA sequence: TGTGCCAGCACCCCTGAGGGCAGGGGGAGCTCCTACAATGAGCAGTTCTTC.

Concerning this clonotype: At one end the junction does not follow the germline gene, possibly because of a read error. The chain is built from TRBV20-1 and TRBJ2-1; no clear D gene. This CDR3 region has 17 residues. The germline V gene has CDR1 DFQATT and CDR2 SNEGSKA (reference sequence). DNA of the CDR3: TGCAGCGCTAGAGACCCAAAAGGATGGATAAGGAACAATGAGCAGTTCTTC. Its protein product is CSARDPKGWIRNNEQFF.

Concerning this clonotype: The junction does not match germline at one end; this may be a read error. The rearrangement joins TRBV11-2 to TRBJ2-3, with D possibly matching TRBD1 (5 bases). The CDR3 is 15 amino acids. Germline CDR1 and CDR2: SGHAT and FQNNGV. CDR3 sequence reads: CASSLRTCGVDTQYF. The CDR3, as DNA: TGTGCCAGCAGCTTGAGGACATGTGGCGTGGATACACAGTATTTT.

With respect to this clonotype: One end of the junction fails to match germline, which may point to a read error. This chain connects TRBV10-1 to TRBJ1-4; tentative D call: TRBD1 (6 bases). The CDR3 is 18 amino acids. Per the germline V gene, CDR1 is WNHNN and CDR2 is SYGVQD (reference sequence). CDR3 sequence: CANSESDTEGATNEKLFF. The CDR3 DNA follows: TGCGCCAACAGTGAGTCGGACACGGAGGGGGCAACTAATGAAAAACTGTTTTTT.

As to this clonotype: The junction departs from the called germline gene at one end, perhaps through a read error. J is TRBJ2-7 and V is TRBV20-1, with D perhaps matching TRBD2 (5 bases). The germline V gene encodes CDR1 DFQATT and CDR2 SNEGSKA (reference sequence). The length of the CDR3 is 15 residues. Here the CDR3 reads CSTRLIDRPPYEQYF. The CDR3 DNA reads TGCAGTACTAGATTAATCGATCGACCCCCCTACGAGCAGTACTTC.

The chain recombines TRBV29-1 with TRBJ2-1, with D unclear. The germline V gene encodes CDR1 SQVTM and CDR2 ANQGSEA. CDR3 size: 12 residues. Deletions cut 6 bases from V and 6 bases from J, with 12 bases between. CDR3 amino acids: CSVASVLNEQFF. CDR3 bases: TGCAGCGTCGCTAGTGTGCTCAATGAGCAGTTCTTC.